This T cell receptor beta chain was sequenced for a study of shared clonotypes between healthy human individuals. Generated by immunoSEQ multiplex PCR, the TCRdb table keeps only in-frame clones and is missing some. The repertoire holds roughly 2 million clones, 90% to 97% seen once, with roughly 0.13% in the top ten. Germline CDR1 MNHEY, CDR2 SVGAGI. There are 15 residues in the CDR3. The V and J ends lost 4 bases and 0 bases, in that order; junction bases with no gene match: 5. Material for sequencing was naive CD4+ T cells sorted from blood. This sample's subset: CD45RA+ positively selected. The rearrangement uses TRBV6-5 and TRBJ2-7, with 8 bases identical to TRBD2. The source of this sequence is a man between 18 and 35 years old in good health. The chain's CDR3 is CASSSSGSASYEQYF. The DNA for the CDR3 is TGTGCCAGCAGTTCTAGCGGGTCCGCCTCCTACGAGCAGTACTTC.